These 6 T cell receptor beta chains were sequenced from one sample in a study of T cells after yellow fever vaccination. TCRdb called the 5' RACE reads again in MiXCR, with one record for every CDR3 protein. The sample has hundreds of thousands of distinct CDR3 sequences, approximately 15% seen once. The starting material was PBMCs, obtained on the day of the yellow fever booster vaccination. The receptor source for this set is a man aged 25-45 years who received the YFV17D yellow fever vaccine.

The chain joins TRBV7-9 to TRBJ2-7; a weak D match, TRBD1 (6 bases). This CDR3 has 16 amino acids. The germline V and J ends were trimmed by 1 base and 2 bases, with 15 bases remaining between them. Per germline, CDR1 SEHNR and CDR2 FQNEAQ (reference sequence). The CDR3 reads CASSLVSAGEPYEQYF. CDR3 nucleotides: TGTGCCAGCAGCTTAGTCAGCGCAGGGGAGCCCTACGAGCAGTACTTC.

This sequence joins TRBV5-1 and TRBJ2-5; 7 bases fit TRBD2. In germline, CDR1 is SGHRS, CDR2 YFSETQ. Losses at the gene ends were 4 bases for V and 4 bases for J; bases not matched to a gene: 7. The CDR3 consists of 14 residues. The DNA of the CDR3 is TGCGCCAGCAGCCCGGCTGGGGGGGGAGAGACCCAGTACTTC. This codes for CASSPAGGGETQYF.

This clonotype has more than one count but fewer than ten. This chain uses TRBV9 with TRBJ2-7, with a tentative D call TRBD2 (6 bases). There are 15 residues in the CDR3. V lost 4 bases, J lost 4 bases, and 18 bases lay in between. Germline V gives CDR1 SGDLS, CDR2 YYNGEE. The CDR3 sequence: CASSPWGGETYEQYF. CDR3 nucleotides: TGTGCCAGCAGCCCTTGGGGCGGGGAGACTTACGAGCAGTACTTC.

CDR3 sequence (DNA): TGTGCCAGCAGCCAAGGCAGGGGTTCACCCCTCCACTTT. Its translation: CASSQGRGSPLHF. V and J are TRBV3-1 and TRBJ1-6, with D possibly TRBD1 on 6 matching bases. Per the germline V gene, CDR1 is LGHDT and CDR2 is YNNKEL (reference sequence). The germline V and J ends were trimmed by 1 base and 9 bases, with 7 bases remaining between them. CDR3 size: 13 residues. Combining the CDR3 with reference TRBV3-1 and TRBJ1-6 gives the whole variable domain DTAVSQTPKYLVTQMGNDKSIKCEQNLGHDTMYWYKQDSKKFLKIMFSYNNKELIINETVPNRFSPKSPDKAHLNLHINSLELGDSAVYFCASSQGRGSPLHFGNGTRLTVT.

J is TRBJ1-3 and V is TRBV7-2, with a tentative D call TRBD1 (5 bases). V was clipped by 4 bases and J by 4 bases, with 14 bases between them. The CDR3 spans 15 residues. CDR1 is SGHTA, CDR2 FQGNSA, per germline. This chain's CDR3 is CASSSPGRSGNTIYF. The CDR3 DNA follows: TGTGCCAGCAGCTCCCCAGGGAGGTCGGGAAACACCATATATTTT.

This clonotype turned up a few times. An end of the junction differs from the germline gene, which may be a read error. V gene TRBV5-1 combines with J gene TRBJ2-5, with D uncertain. CDR3 length equals 13 residues. Germline CDR1 reads SGHRS; CDR2 reads YFSETQ. The CDR3 here is CASRLGYQETQYF. CDR3 bases: TGCGCCAGCAGGTTGGGGTACCAAGAGACCCAGTACTTC.